This TCR beta chain came from a study of blood T cells in healthy people across ages. Findings and limits, study-wide: Both higher diversity and more naive CD4+ cells marked long-lived donors when set against aged donors. Underestimates were what the diversity estimates from one million T cells were considered to be. Roughly linear declines in TCR beta diversity per million T cells occurred with age.

Every participating donor contributed about 10 milliliters of peripheral blood through a draw. The authors ran a second PCR of 7 to 11 cycles using a sample-barcoded 5' primer and a J-beta primer mix. TCRdb recomputed calls from the 5' RACE reads with MiXCR, one row per CDR3 protein. The sample includes about 1.5 million distinct CDR3 sequences, approximately 39% of them seen just once. The CDR3 has 14 residues. Trimming removed 11 bases from V and 6 bases from J; junction bases left unmatched: 7. Germline CDR1 and CDR2: MNHNS and SASEGT. The sample holds a few counts of this clonotype. The antigen remains undetermined.

This TCR came from a woman aged 18-29 years in good health. Input material: blood. The rearrangement uses TRBV6-1 and TRBJ2-1; 13 bases fit TRBD2. Here the CDR3 reads CAGRTSGRLNEQFF. Here the CDR3 DNA reads TGTGCCGGTCGGACTAGCGGGAGACTCAATGAGCAGTTCTTC.